Shown below are 6 T cell receptor beta chains from a single sample sequenced in a study of cytomegalovirus exposure and HLA in healthy donors (dated by TCRdb to about 2017). Receptors were amplified or captured by the immunoSEQ multiplex PCR assay. A mixture of 60 forward primers for TCR Vbeta segments and 13 reverse primers for TCR Jbeta segments was used in the multiplex PCR. TCRdb re-hosts the immuneACCESS table, in-frame sequences only. Its copies lack some clones; in the studies checked, an unresolved V gene accounts for under half of them, and the cause for the rest is not known. Across this sample there are roughly 90,000 clones, with approximately 78% seen only once. Clones ranked in the top ten supply 4.6% of the sample. Input material: PBMCs. The receptor source for this set is a woman between 35 and 50 years old in good health and CMV-seropositive.

This clone has a single count. This chain uses TRBV6-5 with TRBJ2-7, with 12 bases aligning to TRBD2. In germline, CDR1 is MNHEY, CDR2 SVGAGI. V was pared by 8 bases and J by 7 bases, with 9 bases of the junction left unmatched. The CDR3 spans 14 residues. CDR3 coding DNA: TGTGCCAGCTCCCCGACTAGCGGGAGTTATGAGCAGTACTTC. It translates to CASSPTSGSYEQYF.

The V and J genes are TRBV11-2 and TRBJ2-3; D unresolved. CDR3 length: 16 amino acids. Germline V gives CDR1 SGHAT, CDR2 FQNNGV. Trimming took 0 bases from V and 4 from J, leaving 14 bases between them. The CDR3 nucleotides are TGTGCCAGCAGCTTAGAGTGGTATCTGACTTCAGATACGCAGTATTTT. Amino acid sequence: CASSLEWYLTSDTQYF.

The chain has TRBV10-3 and TRBJ2-1; weak D call: TRBD2 (6 bases). Trimming took 8 bases from V and 7 from J, leaving 12 bases between them. The length of the CDR3 is 12 residues. From germline, CDR1 is ENHRY and CDR2 SYGVKD. CDR3 amino acids: CAIGREGNEQFF. CDR3 DNA: TGTGCCATCGGGCGGGAAGGGAATGAGCAGTTCTTC.

V gene TRBV11-2 combines with J gene TRBJ2-5; 8 bases are shared with TRBD1. V gave up 5 bases and J gave up 1 base; unmatched junction bases: 9. CDR3 length: 16 residues. In germline, CDR1 is SGHAT, CDR2 FQNNGV. The DNA of the CDR3 is TGTGCCAGCAGCCAGCCGGACAGGGTGGTCCAAGAGACCCAGTACTTC. It is translated as CASSQPDRVVQETQYF.

The J gene is TRBJ2-5, the V gene TRBV19; 11 nucleotides match TRBD2. The DNA matches TRBJ2-7 better at its end, which makes the J call doubtful. The CDR3 covers 16 residues. In germline, CDR1 is LNHDA, CDR2 SQIVND (reference sequence). CDR3 sequence (DNA): TGTGCCAGTAGCGGGGGAACTAGCGGGAGTAGGTACGAGCAGTACTTC. Its protein product is CASSGGTSGSRYEQYF.

This chain uses TRBV6-6 with TRBJ2-5, with 10 positions matching TRBD1. Judging by the DNA end, TRBJ2-7 fits better; the J call may be wrong. The CDR3 totals 15 residues. Germline V CDR1 and CDR2: MNHNY, SVGAGI (reference sequence). The CDR3 sequence is CASRFSGTGAYEQYF. The CDR3 DNA is TGTGCCAGCAGATTCAGCGGGACAGGGGCCTACGAGCAGTACTTC.